These 16 T cell receptor beta chains share one sample of origin, sequenced in a study of CD8+ T cells in alopecia areata. cDNA prepared by RNA extraction and subsequent reverse transcription served as the template for sequencing. The repertoire was sequenced with immunoSEQ multiplex PCR; TCRdb's copy has only in-frame clones and lacks some. The sample has under 300,000 clones; about 68% are singletons. Sequenced here: CD4+ T cells sorted from blood, sampled at week 0. The source of these receptors is a human donor with alopecia areata.

This chain uses TRBV29-1 with TRBJ2-7; D may match TRBD1 or TRBD2 (8 bases each). CDR1 is SQVTM and CDR2 is ANQGSEA in the germline V gene. Trimming stripped 6 bases from V and 2 bases from J, with 26 bases between. The CDR3 consists of 17 residues. The CDR3 reads CSVLGAQGGLGPYEQYF. The CDR3 DNA reads as TGCAGCGTCTTGGGGGCACAGGGGGGACTAGGGCCCTACGAGCAGTACTTC.

V and J are TRBV6-6 and TRBJ1-2; 7 bases match TRBD1. This CDR3 has 14 amino acids. Germline values: CDR1 MNHNY, CDR2 SVGAGI (reference sequence). Germline trimming cut 5 bases from V and 5 bases from J; bases unmatched to any gene: 8. The CDR3 nucleotides are TGTGCCAGCAGTCCCGAGGGACAGAATTATGGCTACACCTTC. Its protein product is CASSPEGQNYGYTF.

This rearrangement joins TRBV2 to TRBJ1-5, with D possibly being TRBD1 (6 bases). Germline CDR1 reads SNHLY; CDR2 reads FYNNEI. This CDR3 contains 14 residues. Trimming removed 6 bases at V and 5 bases at J, with 14 bases between. Written as DNA, the CDR3 is TGTGCCAGCAGCTTGGACAGATCCCATCAGCCCCAGCATTTT. It yields the protein CASSLDRSHQPQHF.

This clone was seen more than once but under ten times. This chain connects TRBV29-1 to TRBJ2-5; D unclear. In germline, CDR1 is SQVTM, CDR2 ANQGSEA. Trimming stripped 7 bases from V and 4 bases from J, with 16 bases between. The CDR3 has 13 residues. This chain's CDR3 is CSAKTLIGETQYF. The DNA for the CDR3 is TGCAGCGCCAAGACCCTAATAGGAGAGACCCAGTACTTC. The whole variable domain, remainder taken from reference TRBV29-1 and TRBJ2-5, is SAVISQKPSRDICQRGTSLTIQCQVDSQVTMMFWYRQQPGQSLTLIATANQGSEATYESGFVIDKFPISRPNLTFSTLTVSNMSPEDSSIYLCSAKTLIGETQYFGPGTRLLVL.

The chain carries TRBV4-1 and TRBJ1-1; D gene unclear. V lost 0 bases and J 0 bases, leaving 11 bases between the germline ends. The CDR3 length is 16 residues. CDR1 is MGHRA and CDR2 is YSYEKL in the germline V gene. In DNA, the CDR3 is TGCGCCAGCAGCCAAGAAAGGGCAGCCCTGAACACTGAAGCTTTCTTT. Encoded protein: CASSQERAALNTEAFF.

This clone showed up just a few times. This chain links TRBV5-4 with TRBJ2-1; the match to TRBD2 covers 8 bases. The CDR3 totals 13 residues. The germline gives CDR1 SGHNT, CDR2 YYREEE (reference sequence). The V segment lost 5 bases and the J segment 7 bases; nucleotides outside the gene matches: 5. The CDR3 DNA reads TGTGCCAGCAGTCCGACTAGCGAGAATGAGCAGTTCTTC. Its translation: CASSPTSENEQFF.

The chain carries TRBV9 and TRBJ2-2, with a weak D call TRBD2 (5 bases). The germline CDR1 and CDR2 sequences are SGDLS and YYNGEE. Trimming removed 0 bases at V and 4 bases at J, with 10 bases between. This CDR3 has 15 amino acids. CDR3 residues: CASSVGYGSTGELFF. As DNA, the CDR3 is TGTGCCAGCAGCGTAGGGTATGGGAGCACCGGGGAGCTGTTTTTT.

The V and J genes are TRBV7-8 and TRBJ2-2; D call uncertain. The CDR3 covers 15 residues. Germline lookup yields CDR1 SGHVS and CDR2 FQNEAQ. Trimming took 2 bases from V and 4 from J, leaving 11 bases between them. The CDR3 here is CASSLWQKSTGELFF. The CDR3 DNA sequence: TGTGCCAGCAGCTTATGGCAGAAGTCCACCGGGGAGCTGTTTTTT. The full variable domain, in which reference TRBV7-8 and TRBJ2-2 provide the parts outside the CDR3, is GAGVSQSPRYKVAKRGQDVALRCDPISGHVSLFWYQQALGQGPEFLTYFQNEAQLDKSGLPSDRFFAERPEGSVSTLKIQRTQQEDSAVYLCASSLWQKSTGELFFGEGSRLTVL.

The CDR3 reads CASSQAERGGRETQYF. For the CDR3, the DNA is TGTGCCAGCAGCCAGGCCGAGCGGGGGGGACGAGAGACCCAGTACTTC. This rearrangement joins TRBV7-2 to TRBJ2-5; 10 nucleotides agree with TRBD2. With V trimmed by 5 bases and J by 4 bases, 10 bases remained unmatched. This CDR3 comprises 16 residues. Per germline, CDR1 SGHTA and CDR2 FQGNSA.

Only a few counts were recorded for this clone. The chain combines TRBV29-1 with TRBJ2-7; perhaps TRBD1 as D (5 bases). V lost 4 bases, J lost 2 bases, and 9 bases lay in between. The CDR3 extends over 12 amino acids. CDR1 is SQVTM, CDR2 ANQGSEA, per germline. Here the CDR3 DNA reads TGCAGCGTTGTCATGGACACCTACGAGCAGTACTTC. The encoded protein is CSVVMDTYEQYF.

The V gene is TRBV20-1, the J gene TRBJ2-7, with a tentative D call TRBD2 (5 bases). The ends were cut back, 5 bases at V and 7 bases at J, with 12 bases in the middle. This CDR3 is built from 11 residues. Per germline, CDR1 DFQATT and CDR2 SNEGSKA (reference sequence). CDR3 bases: TGCAGTGCTCCCCCACCGGGAGAGCAGTACTTC. It encodes CSAPPPGEQYF.

This clone appeared a few times. The V gene is TRBV29-1, the J gene TRBJ2-3; D gene ambiguous. This CDR3 spans 13 amino acids. Germline lookup yields CDR1 SQVTM and CDR2 ANQGSEA. V dropped 7 bases and J dropped 2 bases, with 13 bases sitting between them. The CDR3 DNA reads as TGCAGCGGGGGTCCGACCCACACAGATACGCAGTATTTT. As protein: CSGGPTHTDTQYF.

In this sample, this clone turned up a few times. The genes are TRBV30 and TRBJ2-1; 9 nucleotides match TRBD2. Germline CDR1 is GTSNPN and CDR2 is SVGIG (reference sequence). The CDR3 covers 16 residues. V shed 3 bases and J 0 bases; nucleotides not matched to a gene: 6. The chain's CDR3 is CAWRRLAVSSYNEQFF. The CDR3 DNA is TGTGCCTGGAGAAGACTAGCGGTTAGCTCCTACAATGAGCAGTTCTTC.

The sample holds one count of this clone. The V and J genes are TRBV29-1 and TRBJ1-4; D call uncertain. V lost 7 bases to trimming and J lost 5 bases, with 14 bases between them. CDR3 length: 13 amino acids. Germline assignment: CDR1 SQVTM and CDR2 ANQGSEA. The CDR3 sequence: CSAEVGKNEKLFF. DNA for the CDR3: TGCAGCGCCGAGGTGGGGAAGAATGAAAAACTGTTTTTT.

The rearrangement joins TRBV4-1 to TRBJ1-4, with a tentative D call TRBD1 (6 bases). V was pared by 1 base and J by 3 bases, with 9 bases between. Germline V gene lookup returns CDR1 MGHRA and CDR2 YSYEKL. CDR3 length equals 15 residues. CDR3 residues: CASSQAGAANEKLFF. In DNA, the CDR3 is TGCGCCAGCAGCCAAGCAGGGGCGGCTAATGAAAAACTGTTTTTT.

The J gene is TRBJ2-5, the V gene TRBV30; 10 nucleotides agree with TRBD2. CDR3 length: 14 residues. V shed 3 bases, J shed 2 bases, and the junction held 3 bases outside the gene matches. The germline V gene encodes CDR1 GTSNPN and CDR2 SVGIG (reference sequence). The chain's CDR3 is CAWSQLAGQETQYF. The CDR3 DNA sequence: TGTGCCTGGAGCCAACTAGCGGGACAAGAGACCCAGTACTTC.